The source of this TCR beta chain is a study of graft-versus-host responses after intestinal transplantation. As for the study in general: Every recipient had anti-thymocyte globulin induction and about three years of tacrolimus plus steroids.

Sorted after the reaction were proliferating CFSE-low CD3+CD4+ and CD3+CD8+ responders. Only in-frame clones appear in the TCRdb table, and some are missing; sequencing was by immunoSEQ multiplex PCR. The profile shows about 19,000 clones, roughly 40% of them singletons. This clone was seen only a few times. V was cut by 5 bases and J by 10 bases, with 11 bases left in between. The CDR3 is 11 residues long. The germline V gene encodes CDR1 MNHEY and CDR2 SVGAGI. Study-level findings and limits: Recipient-marrow GvH clones were detected, some having first appeared in ileum or blood.

The sample was alloreactive CD4+ T cells from a mixed lymphocyte reaction culture, taken before intestinal transplant. Noted subset: CFSE-low proliferating T cells sorted from roughly 6-day pre-transplant mixed lymphocyte reaction (GvH or HvG direction). This receptor was taken from a human patient who received an intestinal transplant. The gene calls are TRBV6-5 and TRBJ1-2; D is ambiguous. The CDR3 loop is CASSEEEVYTF. Here the CDR3 DNA reads TGTGCCAGCAGTGAGGAGGAGGTCTACACCTTC.